Shown below are 3 T cell receptor beta chains from a single sample sequenced in a study of CD8 T cells in Susac syndrome. An input of roughly 0.5 to 1 ug of RNA was subjected to reverse transcription using random hexamers. TCRdb processed the immunoSEQ multiplex PCR reads anew with MiXCR; each CDR3 protein has one entry. The repertoire holds approximately 200,000 distinct CDR3 sequences, with approximately 95% as singletons. The sequencing sample was made of CD4+ T cells from PBMCs. These receptors were collected from a human donor with multiple sclerosis.

The chain joins TRBV3-1 to TRBJ2-7; weak D call: TRBD2 (5 bases). CDR1 is LGHDT, CDR2 YNNKEL, per germline (reference sequence). This CDR3 contains 13 residues. The ends were cut back, 7 bases at V and 6 bases at J, with 16 bases in the middle. The CDR3 protein is CASTTGGRGEQYF. DNA for the CDR3: TGTGCCAGCACCACGGGTGGACGGGGCGAGCAGTACTTC.

This rearrangement joins TRBV3-1 to TRBJ1-1; D gene uncertain. Trimming took 0 bases from V and 7 from J, leaving 9 bases between them. The CDR3 is 13 residues long. Per germline, CDR1 LGHDT and CDR2 YNNKEL (reference sequence). The CDR3, as DNA: TGTGCCAGCAGCCAAGATTCAGTCCTTGAAGCTTTCTTT. It encodes CASSQDSVLEAFF.

The V gene is TRBV7-9, the J gene TRBJ1-1; D is ambiguous. The CDR3 is 14 residues long. Per the germline V gene, CDR1 is SEHNR and CDR2 is FQNEAQ (reference sequence). Trimming pared 8 bases from V and 0 bases from J, leaving 13 bases between. Written as DNA, the CDR3 is TGTGCCAGCTCGATTGTCGCCGTGAACACTGAAGCTTTCTTT. Its protein product is CASSIVAVNTEAFF.